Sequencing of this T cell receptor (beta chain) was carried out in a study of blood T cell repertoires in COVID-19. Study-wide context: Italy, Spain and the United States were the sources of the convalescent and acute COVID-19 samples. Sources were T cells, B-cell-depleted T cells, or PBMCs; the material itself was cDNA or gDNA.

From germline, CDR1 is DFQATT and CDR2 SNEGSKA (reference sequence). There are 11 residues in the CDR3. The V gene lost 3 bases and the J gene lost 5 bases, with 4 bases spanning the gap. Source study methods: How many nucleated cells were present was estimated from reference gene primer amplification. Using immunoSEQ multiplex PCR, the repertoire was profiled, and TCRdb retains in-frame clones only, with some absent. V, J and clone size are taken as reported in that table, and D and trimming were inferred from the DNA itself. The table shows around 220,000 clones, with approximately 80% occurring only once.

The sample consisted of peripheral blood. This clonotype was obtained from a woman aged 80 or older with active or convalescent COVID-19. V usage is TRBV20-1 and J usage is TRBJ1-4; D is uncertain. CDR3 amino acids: CSARGNEKLFF. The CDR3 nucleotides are TGCAGTGCTAGGGGCAATGAAAAACTGTTTTTT.